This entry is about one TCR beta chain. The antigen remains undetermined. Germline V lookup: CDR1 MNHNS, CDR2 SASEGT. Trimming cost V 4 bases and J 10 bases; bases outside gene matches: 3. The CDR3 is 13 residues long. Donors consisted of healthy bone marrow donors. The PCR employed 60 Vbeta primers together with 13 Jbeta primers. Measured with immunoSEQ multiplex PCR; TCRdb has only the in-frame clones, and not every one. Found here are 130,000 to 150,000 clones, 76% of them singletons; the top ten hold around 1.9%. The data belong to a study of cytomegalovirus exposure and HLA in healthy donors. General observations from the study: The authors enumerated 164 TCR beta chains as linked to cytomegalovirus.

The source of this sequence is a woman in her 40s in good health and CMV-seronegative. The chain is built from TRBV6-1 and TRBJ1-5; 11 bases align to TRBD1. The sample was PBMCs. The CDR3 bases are TGTGCCAGCAGTGGGACAGGGGGCCCTCCCCAGCATTTT. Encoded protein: CASSGTGGPPQHF.